These T cell receptor beta chains were read from a single sample in a study of T cells in Graves' hyperthyroidism and ophthalmopathy. MiXCR was run by TCRdb on the multiplex PCR reads, yielding one entry per CDR3 protein. The sample consists of hundreds of thousands of distinct CDR3 sequences, approximately 40% of them appearing once. Sequenced input: blood. Every receptor here comes from a woman in her thirties or forties with Graves' hyperthyroidism. Both conserved end residues are trimmed from each CDR3. The order of the fields is V gene, J gene, CDR3 protein.

V: TRBV6-1
J: TRBJ1-4
CDR3: ASRTSGQGAGEKLF

V: TRBV18
J: TRBJ1-1
CDR3: ASSPPGQGTEAF

V: TRBV5-1
J: TRBJ2-5
CDR3: ASSLEGALVQETQY

V: TRBV10-3
J: TRBJ1-1
CDR3: AISDRGGTEAF

V: TRBV10-3
J: TRBJ2-2
CDR3: AISPDRNTGELF

V: TRBV7-2
J: TRBJ2-7
CDR3: ASSLGWGGGPRLGSYEQY

V: TRBV6-1
J: TRBJ1-5
CDR3: ASSALEDQPQH

V: TRBV19
J: TRBJ1-2
CDR3: ASSLYAGMRGYT

V: TRBV27
J: TRBJ2-7
CDR3: ASSRRQGGEQY

V: TRBV20-1
J: TRBJ1-2
CDR3: SATGEDTYGYT

V: TRBV7-9
J: TRBJ2-7
CDR3: ASSPGRRVIYEQY

V: TRBV12-3/TRBV12-4
J: TRBJ2-6
CDR3: AISYSGANVLT

V: TRBV6-5
J: TRBJ2-7
CDR3: ASTRGDIYEQY

V: TRBV5-8
J: TRBJ1-1
CDR3: ASSLEVDTEAF

V: TRBV6-1
J: TRBJ1-5
CDR3: ASSEEFLGGNQPQH

V: TRBV2
J: TRBJ1-2
CDR3: ASSPQGAQKNGYT

V: TRBV18
J: TRBJ1-2
CDR3: ASSPKQTERYGYT

V: TRBV9
J: TRBJ2-6
CDR3: ASSGTSLSGANVLT

V: TRBV19
J: TRBJ1-2
CDR3: ASRPPVGSTYGYT

V: TRBV12-3/TRBV12-4
J: TRBJ1-1
CDR3: ASSSTTPANTEAF

V: TRBV20-1
J: TRBJ1-5
CDR3: SASSFGETQH

V: TRBV11-2
J: TRBJ1-1
CDR3: ASSHVRGGAF

V: TRBV5-1
J: TRBJ1-1
CDR3: ASSFFFRQGNTEAF

V: TRBV6-5
J: TRBJ2-7
CDR3: ASSYSWGHSGYEQY

V: TRBV12-3/TRBV12-4
J: TRBJ1-3
CDR3: ASSFLTVGNTIY

V: TRBV2
J: TRBJ2-7
CDR3: ASSGPRSLAGGPSSYEQY

V: TRBV6-5
J: TRBJ1-6
CDR3: AIQQGLNSPLH

V: TRBV7-9
J: TRBJ1-5
CDR3: ASSQGFLGGWNQPQH

V: TRBV20-1
J: TRBJ2-7
CDR3: SVTTQGIKYEQY

V: TRBV7-2
J: TRBJ1-6
CDR3: ASSPPIPLNSPLH

V: TRBV6-4
J: TRBJ2-2
CDR3: ASSPELAVGELF

V: TRBV11-2
J: TRBJ1-1
CDR3: ASSPPWAGTEAF

V: TRBV29-1
J: TRBJ2-3
CDR3: SASSADTQY

V: TRBV5-1
J: TRBJ2-7
CDR3: ASSLAGGYGEQY

V: TRBV6-1
J: TRBJ2-6
CDR3: ASSPAIIQGPGANVLT

V: TRBV5-5
J: TRBJ2-2
CDR3: ASSLTRDSGELF

V: TRBV29-1
J: TRBJ2-5
CDR3: SVDQVEETQY

V: TRBV4-3
J: TRBJ2-2
CDR3: ASSQRKAANTGELF

V: TRBV5-5
J: TRBJ1-1
CDR3: ASSSHPRDNTEAF

V: TRBV19
J: TRBJ1-2
CDR3: ASMHRDSYYGYT

V: TRBV11-2
J: TRBJ2-5
CDR3: ASSLGTTKETQY

V: TRBV2
J: TRBJ2-7
CDR3: ASHLAGAVYEQY

V: TRBV6-1
J: TRBJ1-1
CDR3: ASSTTGGRVNTEAF

V: TRBV12-3/TRBV12-4
J: TRBJ1-2
CDR3: ASSPSDGLGYT

V: TRBV4-3
J: TRBJ1-6
CDR3: ASSRDSHSPLH

V: TRBV12-3/TRBV12-4
J: TRBJ1-5
CDR3: ASSWNRDRGYGKPQH